These T cell receptor beta chains were read from a single sample in a study of T-cell reconstitution after alpha-beta-depleted transplantation in children. TCRdb used MiXCR to reprocess the PCR reads, holding one entry per CDR3 protein. The table shows some 300,000 distinct CDR3 sequences, with over 7% occurring only once. The material sequenced was peripheral blood, taken 360 days after TCRalphabeta/CD19-depleted stem cell transplant. The receptors derive from a female patient aged 2-9 years who had a stem cell transplant for Fanconi anemia, so the T cells may come from the graft donor. CDR3s include the opening cysteine and the closing phenylalanine or tryptophan. The D gene is left open where the match is weak. Part of the rows lack a size; the others show once, few, many or a class for expanded clones.

CDR3nt	CDR3aa	d_gene	j_gene	v_gene	abundance
TGTGCCAGCAGTTCGAGGGGAGGGATTGAAAAACTGTTTTTT	CASSSRGGIEKLFF	-	TRBJ1-4	TRBV27	-
TGTGCCAGCAGCTCTCAGCTAACTTCCTACAATGAGCAGTTCTTC	CASSSQLTSYNEQFF	-	TRBJ2-1	TRBV7-3	many
TGCGCCAGCAGCTTGGCACAATCGACTTTATTTTCCTACGAGCAGTACTTC	CASSLAQSTLFSYEQYF	-	TRBJ2-7	TRBV5-1	few
TGTGCCAGCAGTTCCGACAGCTCCTACAATGAGCAGTTCTTC	CASSSDSSYNEQFF	-	TRBJ2-1	TRBV7-2	-
TGTGCCAGCAGTGGAATGCAGGGAGGGGGCTATGGCTACACCTTC	CASSGMQGGGYGYTF	-	TRBJ1-2	TRBV28	-
TGTGCCAGCAGCCCCCGGGGCAGGGTAGGAAATCAGCCCCAGCATTTT	CASSPRGRVGNQPQHF	-	TRBJ1-5	TRBV28	few
TGTGCCAGCAGCCCGACGGAGCTCCAATCCTACACCTTC	CASSPTELQSYTF	-	TRBJ1-2	TRBV7-9	-
TGCAGCGTTGTCAGGGTGATGAACACTGAAGCTTTCTTT	CSVVRVMNTEAFF	-	TRBJ1-1	TRBV29-1	many
TGTGCCAGGGTTCTAGCAGACGGGGAGCTGTTTTTT	CARVLADGELFF	-	TRBJ2-2	TRBV6-6	many
TGCAGCGTTAAACAGGGCGATACGGCTTTCTTT	CSVKQGDTAFF	-	TRBJ1-1	TRBV29-1	many